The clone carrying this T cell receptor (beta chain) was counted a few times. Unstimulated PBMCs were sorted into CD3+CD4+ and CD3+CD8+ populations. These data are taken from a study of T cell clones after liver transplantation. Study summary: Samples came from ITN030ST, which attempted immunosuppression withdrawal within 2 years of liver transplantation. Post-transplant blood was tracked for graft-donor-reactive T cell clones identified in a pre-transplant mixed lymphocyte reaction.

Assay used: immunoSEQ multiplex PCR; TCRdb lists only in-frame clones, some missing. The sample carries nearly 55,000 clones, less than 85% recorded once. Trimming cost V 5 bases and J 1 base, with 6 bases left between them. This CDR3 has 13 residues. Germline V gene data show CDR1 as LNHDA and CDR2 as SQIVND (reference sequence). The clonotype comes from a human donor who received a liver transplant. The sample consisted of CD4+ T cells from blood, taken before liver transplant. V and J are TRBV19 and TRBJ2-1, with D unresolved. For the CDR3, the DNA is TGTGCCAGTAGTCGCATTTCCTACAATGAGCAGTTCTTC. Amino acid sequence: CASSRISYNEQFF.